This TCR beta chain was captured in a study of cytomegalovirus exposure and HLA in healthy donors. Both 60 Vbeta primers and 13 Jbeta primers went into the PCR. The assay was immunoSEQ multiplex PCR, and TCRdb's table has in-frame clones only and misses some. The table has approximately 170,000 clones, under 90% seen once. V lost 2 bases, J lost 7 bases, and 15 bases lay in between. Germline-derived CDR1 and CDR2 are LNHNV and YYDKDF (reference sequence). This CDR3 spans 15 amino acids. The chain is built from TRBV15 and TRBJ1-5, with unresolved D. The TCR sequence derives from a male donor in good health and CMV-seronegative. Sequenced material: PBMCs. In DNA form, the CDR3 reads TGTGCCACCAGCAGATCCCCCCGGGGTGTCCAGCCCCAGCATTTT. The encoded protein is CATSRSPRGVQPQHF.